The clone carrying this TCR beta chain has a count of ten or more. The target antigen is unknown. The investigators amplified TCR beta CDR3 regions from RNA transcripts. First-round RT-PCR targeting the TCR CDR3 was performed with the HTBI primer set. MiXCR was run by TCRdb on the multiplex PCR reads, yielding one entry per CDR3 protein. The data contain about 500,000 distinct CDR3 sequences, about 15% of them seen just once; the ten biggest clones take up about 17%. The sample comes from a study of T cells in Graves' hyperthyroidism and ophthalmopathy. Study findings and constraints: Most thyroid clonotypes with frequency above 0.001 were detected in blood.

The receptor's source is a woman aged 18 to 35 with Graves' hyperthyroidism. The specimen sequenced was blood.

This chain's CDR3 is CASSFFGTATNEKLFF. The CDR3 bases are TGTGCCAGCAGTTTTTTTGGGACAGCAACTAATGAAAAACTGTTTTTT. The chain recombines TRBV12-3 or TRBV12-4 with TRBJ1-4; TRBD1 matches 7 bases. V gave up 3 bases and J gave up 0 bases; unmatched junction bases: 4. The CDR3 has 16 amino acids.